This paragraph covers one T cell receptor (beta chain) sequence. Its specificity is not known. The source of the sample is a study of cytomegalovirus exposure and HLA in healthy donors. The PCR had 60 Vbeta and 13 Jbeta primers. Some clones are missing from TCRdb's copy, which holds only in-frame ones; the method was immunoSEQ multiplex PCR. The table has about 220,000 clones, over 60% seen once. The study, taken as a whole, reports: Immune exposure information available was restricted to CMV serostatus.

CDR3 length: 16 amino acids. Germline lookup yields CDR1 MGHDK and CDR2 SYGVNS. Germline trimming cut 8 bases from V and 0 bases from J; bases unmatched to any gene: 5. Sample: PBMCs. The chain carries TRBV25-1 and TRBJ1-3; 12 bases fit TRBD1. The sequence derives from a man aged 18 to 30 in good health and CMV-seronegative. CDR3 DNA sequence: TGTGCCAGCTCCGGGACAGGGGGCTACTCTGGAAACACCATATATTTT. Translated, it gives CASSGTGGYSGNTIYF.